This entry describes one T cell receptor beta chain. As yet, its antigen is unknown. Profiling relied on immunoSEQ multiplex PCR, and the TCRdb table lists in-frame clones only, not all of them. Here the sample spans about 60,000 clones, 80% to 85% being singletons. CDR1 is SGHVS, CDR2 FQNEAQ, per germline. V lost 1 base and J 2 bases, leaving 15 bases between the germline ends. The CDR3 totals 16 residues. This sample was taken from a study of a mutant IDH1 vaccine in newly diagnosed glioma. Study-level information: Treated patients showed a male proportion of approximately 60%, a female proportion of around 40%, and a mean age of approximately 40 years. Weeks 35 and 47 hosted visits V12 and V13, respectively.

Time point reported: week 35, safety follow-up. In the vaccine, a single dose held 300 ug of the mutant IDH1 20-mer peptide, along with topical imiquimod. The TCR originated in a man aged 25 to 40 with glioma. The sequencing here drew on PBMCs, taken from a glioma patient whose treatment included an IDH1 peptide vaccine. V usage is TRBV7-8 and J usage is TRBJ2-7; D is perhaps TRBD2 (6 bases). CDR3 loop: CASSLVERAPTYEQYF. The DNA of the CDR3 is TGTGCCAGCAGCTTAGTTGAGCGGGCGCCTACCTACGAGCAGTACTTC.